Following are 10 T cell receptor beta chains from one sample sequenced in a study of blood T cell repertoires in COVID-19. The protocol was immunoSEQ multiplex PCR, while the TCRdb copy is restricted to in-frame clones and leaves out a portion. The sample lists under 200,000 clones, around 87% occurring once. Sequenced input: peripheral blood. These TCRs come from a woman of 80 years or more in a cohort sampled during active or convalescent COVID-19.

The chain is built from TRBV6-5 and TRBJ1-2, with a weak D call TRBD1 (6 bases). There are 16 residues in the CDR3. Per the germline V gene, CDR1 is MNHEY and CDR2 is SVGAGI. Trimming left V 2 bases short and J 3 bases short, with 16 bases between. CDR3 region: CASSYEWGQRYYGYTF. The DNA for the CDR3 is TGTGCCAGCAGTTACGAGTGGGGGCAGCGGTACTATGGCTACACCTTC.

V usage is TRBV7-2 and J usage is TRBJ1-5; tentative D call: TRBD1 (6 bases). Germline loops: CDR1 SGHTA, CDR2 FQGNSA. The CDR3 has 16 residues. Trimming shortened V by 5 bases and J by 1 base, and 15 bases separated the two germline ends. Here the CDR3 reads CASSPQGTVSNQPQHF. The CDR3 DNA sequence: TGTGCCAGCAGCCCACAGGGTACGGTGAGCAATCAGCCCCAGCATTTT.

This rearrangement joins TRBV29-1 to TRBJ1-6; 7 nucleotides align to TRBD1. CDR3 length: 13 amino acids. Per germline, CDR1 SQVTM and CDR2 ANQGSEA. The chain's CDR3 is CSAGGGEGSPLHF. CDR3 nucleotides: TGCAGTGCCGGAGGGGGCGAAGGTTCACCCCTCCACTTT. Based on the CDR3 plus reference TRBV29-1 and TRBJ1-6, the full variable domain is SAVISQKPSRDICQRGTSLTIQCQVDSQVTMMFWYRQQPGQSLTLIATANQGSEATYESGFVIDKFPISRPNLTFSTLTVSNMSPEDSSIYLCSAGGGEGSPLHFGNGTRLTVT.

The rearrangement uses TRBV25-1 and TRBJ1-1, with D possibly being TRBD1 (5 bases). The length of the CDR3 is 14 residues. Germline CDR1 reads MGHDK; CDR2 reads SYGVNS. V lost 4 bases and J lost 2, with 11 bases in between. The CDR3 DNA is TGTGCCAGCAGTGGGGCAGGGAAAAACACTGAAGCTTTCTTT. It translates to CASSGAGKNTEAFF.

This clone has just one count. V and J are TRBV4-1 and TRBJ1-6; D is possibly TRBD1 (6 bases). Looked up from germline, CDR1 is MGHRA and CDR2 is YSYEKL. Trimming cost V 11 bases and J 10 bases, with 21 bases left between them. The CDR3 is made up of 14 amino acids. CDR3 DNA: TGCGCCCCCAGCCGACAGGCTCAGGGATCACCCCTCCACTTT. This gives the protein CAPSRQAQGSPLHF.

This rearrangement joins TRBV12-3 or TRBV12-4 to TRBJ1-3; TRBD1 might be the D (5 bases). This CDR3 region has 13 residues. Trimming removed 5 bases at V and 3 bases at J, with 8 bases between. This CDR3 reads CASSAGRGNTIYF. The CDR3 DNA reads as TGTGCCAGCAGTGCAGGGCGTGGAAACACCATATATTTT.

V usage is TRBV5-6 and J usage is TRBJ1-6, with TRBD1 matching over 9 bases. The CDR3 sequence is 15 residues long. V was clipped by 2 bases and J by 6 bases; unmatched bases: 3. From germline, CDR1 is SGHDT and CDR2 YYEEEE. The CDR3 loop is CASSFWGQGNSPLHF. In nucleotides, the CDR3 is TGTGCCAGCAGCTTTTGGGGACAGGGTAATTCACCCCTCCACTTT.

The chain joins TRBV7-2 to TRBJ2-5; 8 positions agree with TRBD1. The V gene end was trimmed by 5 bases and the J gene end by 4 bases; junction bases not matched to a gene: 6. Germline loops: CDR1 SGHTA, CDR2 FQGNSA. The CDR3 extends over 14 amino acids. As DNA, the CDR3 is TGTGCCAGCAGCCGGACAGGGTGGGGAGAGACCCAGTACTTC. Amino acid sequence: CASSRTGWGETQYF.

This rearrangement joins TRBV27 to TRBJ2-7, with TRBD1 matching 8 bases. The ends lost 8 bases at V and 5 bases at J; junction bases unmatched: 8. Per the germline V gene, CDR1 is MNHEY and CDR2 is SMNVEV (reference sequence). The CDR3 runs to 13 residues. CDR3 amino acids: CASGQGAPNEQYF. CDR3 sequence (DNA): TGTGCCAGCGGCCAGGGGGCGCCCAACGAGCAGTACTTC.

This clone turned up a few times. This sequence joins TRBV10-3 and TRBJ1-1, with D maybe TRBD1 (5 bases). The CDR3 consists of 15 residues. V was cut by 7 bases and J by 4 bases, with 19 bases left in between. The germline V gene has CDR1 ENHRY and CDR2 SYGVKD. In DNA form, the CDR3 reads TGTGCCATCACGGTGCAGGGAGGTCAGAGCACTGAAGCTTTCTTT. Encoded protein: CAITVQGGQSTEAFF.